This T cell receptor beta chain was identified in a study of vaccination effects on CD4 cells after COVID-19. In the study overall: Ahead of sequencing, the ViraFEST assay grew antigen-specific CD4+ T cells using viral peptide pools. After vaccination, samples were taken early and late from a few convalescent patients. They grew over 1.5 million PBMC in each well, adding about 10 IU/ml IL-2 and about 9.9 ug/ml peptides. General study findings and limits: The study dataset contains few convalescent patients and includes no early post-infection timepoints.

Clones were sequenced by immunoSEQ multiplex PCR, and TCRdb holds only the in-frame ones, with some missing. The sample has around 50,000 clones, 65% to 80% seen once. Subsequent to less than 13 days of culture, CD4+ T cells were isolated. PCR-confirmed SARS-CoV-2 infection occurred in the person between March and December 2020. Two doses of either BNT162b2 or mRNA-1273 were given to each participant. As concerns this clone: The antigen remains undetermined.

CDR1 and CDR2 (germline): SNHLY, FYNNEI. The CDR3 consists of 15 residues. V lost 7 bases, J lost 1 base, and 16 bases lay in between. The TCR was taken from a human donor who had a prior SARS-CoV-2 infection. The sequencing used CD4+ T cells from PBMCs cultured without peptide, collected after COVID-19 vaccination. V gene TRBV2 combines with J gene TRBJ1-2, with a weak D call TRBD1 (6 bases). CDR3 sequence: CASTELTGVNYGYTF. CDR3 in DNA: TGTGCCAGCACCGAACTGACAGGAGTTAACTATGGCTACACCTTC.